This T cell receptor beta chain stems from a study of blood T cell repertoires in COVID-19. Study-wide background: Material from acute and convalescent COVID-19 was sourced from the United States, Italy and Spain.

The assay was immunoSEQ multiplex PCR, and TCRdb's table has in-frame clones only and misses some. The sample consists of about 180,000 clones, around 79% of them appearing once. The germline V and J ends were trimmed by 0 bases and 14 bases, with 14 bases remaining between them. CDR3 length equals 14 residues. The germline gives CDR1 LNHNV, CDR2 YYDKDF (reference sequence). This rearrangement joins TRBV15 to TRBJ1-6; D gene ambiguous. Sequencing input: peripheral blood. The TCR comes from a woman between 70 and 85 years old with acute or convalescent COVID-19. Here the CDR3 reads CATSRDHRGSALHF. CDR3 coding DNA: TGTGCCACCAGCAGAGATCATCGGGGTTCGGCCCTCCACTTT.